These 15 T cell receptor beta chains originate from one sample sequenced in a study of patients and donors after allogeneic stem cell transplantation. TCRdb reprocessed the RT-PCR reads with MiXCR, giving one entry per CDR3 protein. The table lists about a million distinct CDR3 sequences, more than 15% of them singletons. Sequencing was done on a sample of blood, either unsorted or a sorted T cell fraction (not recorded which). Receptors originate from a human donor who was either an allogeneic HSCT recipient or a stem cell or donor lymphocyte infusion donor (not recorded which). It is not recorded whose cells these are; they may come from a transplant donor.

This chain connects TRBV15 to TRBJ2-2, with D possibly TRBD1 on 6 matching bases. This CDR3 has 16 residues. V was clipped by 0 bases and J by 4 bases, with 12 bases between them. Germline V CDR1 and CDR2: LNHNV, YYDKDF (reference sequence). The CDR3 reads CATSRDMGASTGELFF. CDR3 coding DNA: TGTGCCACCAGCAGAGATATGGGGGCGAGCACCGGGGAGCTGTTTTTT.

This clonotype was observed a single time. The chain employs TRBV30 and TRBJ1-4, with 7 nucleotides matching TRBD1. The V gene end was trimmed by 4 bases and the J gene end by 4 bases; junction bases not matched to a gene: 6. The CDR3 has 14 amino acids. Germline assignment: CDR1 GTSNPN and CDR2 SVGIG (reference sequence). CDR3 sequence (DNA): TGTGCCTGGACGATGGGACAGTTTAATGAAAAACTGTTTTTT. Protein sequence: CAWTMGQFNEKLFF.

The table lists this clonotype with many counts. The V call is TRBV4-2, the J call TRBJ1-2, with D maybe TRBD1 (5 bases). Trimming cost V 3 bases and J 7 bases, with 6 bases left between them. The CDR3 runs 11 residues. Germline CDR1 is LGHNA and CDR2 is YNFKEQ. The CDR3 here is CASSQGGGYTF. In DNA, the CDR3 is TGTGCCAGCAGCCAGGGGGGTGGCTACACCTTC.

The genes are TRBV4-3 and TRBJ1-2; tentatively, D is TRBD1 (5 bases). The germline V gene encodes CDR1 LGHNA and CDR2 YSLEER. V gave up 0 bases and J gave up 7 bases, with 6 bases separating them. This CDR3 contains 12 residues. CDR3 nucleotide sequence: TGCGCCAGCAGCCAAGACGGGGGTGGCTACACCTTC. Translating it yields CASSQDGGGYTF.

The chain recombines TRBV10-3 with TRBJ2-3; D might be TRBD1 or TRBD2, each matching 6 bases. V was shortened by 7 bases and J by 4 bases, with 15 bases between the two germline ends. Per the germline V gene, CDR1 is ENHRY and CDR2 is SYGVKD. CDR3 length equals 14 residues. The CDR3 DNA reads as TGTGCCATCACCCCGGGGGCCGGGGCAGATACGCAGTATTTT. This sequence encodes CAITPGAGADTQYF.

This clonotype was detected a few times. The chain employs TRBV28 and TRBJ2-5; 10 positions agree with TRBD1. Germline V gene lookup returns CDR1 MDHEN and CDR2 SYDVKM. CDR3 length: 16 residues. The ends lost 2 bases at V and 6 bases at J; junction bases unmatched: 9. The CDR3 DNA sequence: TGTGCCAGCAGTTTACCCTACTCGACAGGGGGCAAGACCCAGTACTTC. This sequence encodes CASSLPYSTGGKTQYF.

This chain's CDR3 is CASSSQVNSNQPQHF. The CDR3 coding sequence is TGTGCCAGCAGCTCACAGGTTAACAGCAATCAGCCCCAGCATTTT. The chain is built from TRBV7-2 and TRBJ1-5, with D possibly TRBD1 on 5 matching bases. The CDR3 totals 15 residues. Germline lookup yields CDR1 SGHTA and CDR2 FQGNSA. Trimming removed 4 bases at V and 1 base at J, with 11 bases between. Combining the CDR3 with reference TRBV7-2 and TRBJ1-5 gives the whole variable domain GAGVSQSPSNKVTEKGKDVELRCDPISGHTALYWYRQSLGQGLEFLIYFQGNSAPDKSGLPSDRFSAERTGGSVSTLTIQRTQQEDSAVYLCASSSQVNSNQPQHFGDGTRLSIL.

This clonotype was counted only a few times. This chain uses TRBV13 with TRBJ2-7, with no clear D. Trimming removed 5 bases from V and 6 bases from J, with 17 bases in between. Per the germline V gene, CDR1 is PRHDT and CDR2 is FYEKMQ (reference sequence). The CDR3 totals 14 residues. The CDR3 region has the DNA TGTGCCAGCAGCCCCGGCCTTCAACGGATCGAGCAGTACTTC. Amino acids: CASSPGLQRIEQYF.

This clonotype was counted between two and nine times. The genes are TRBV7-8 and TRBJ2-3, with 10 bases fitting TRBD2. J gave up 0 bases and V 5 bases, and 5 bases lay outside the gene matches. The germline CDR1 and CDR2 sequences are SGHVS and FQNEAQ. This CDR3 is 16 amino acids long. Here the CDR3 DNA reads TGTGCCAGCAGCCGACGGACTAGCGGAAGCACAGATACGCAGTATTTT. Translating gives CASSRRTSGSTDTQYF. Filled out from reference TRBV7-8 and TRBJ2-3, the complete variable domain reads GAGVSQSPRYKVAKRGQDVALRCDPISGHVSLFWYQQALGQGPEFLTYFQNEAQLDKSGLPSDRFFAERPEGSVSTLKIQRTQQEDSAVYLCASSRRTSGSTDTQYFGPGTRLTVL.

A single count supports this clonotype. The chain has TRBV30 and TRBJ2-7, with 7 bases lining up with TRBD1. Trimming at V came to 2 bases and at J to 7 bases, leaving 14 bases not matched to a gene. Germline loops: CDR1 GTSNPN, CDR2 SVGIG (reference sequence). This CDR3 region has 15 residues. The CDR3 sequence is CAWSPGTVGTAEQYF. CDR3 DNA: TGTGCCTGGAGTCCTGGGACAGTGGGGACGGCGGAGCAGTACTTC.

This clonotype was seen only a few times. The chain is built from TRBV12-3 or TRBV12-4 and TRBJ2-7; 7 bases line up with TRBD2. The CDR3 has 15 residues. V lost 4 bases, J lost 4 bases, and 10 bases stayed unmatched. The CDR3: CASSSLPGGVYEQYF. The CDR3 DNA is TGTGCCAGCAGTTCTCTTCCGGGAGGCGTATACGAGCAGTACTTC.

V usage is TRBV24-1 and J usage is TRBJ1-1; a possible D gene is TRBD1 (5 bases). The V end was cut by 4 bases, the J end by 11 bases, with 19 bases between. The germline CDR1 and CDR2 sequences are KGHDR and SFDVKD. The CDR3 has 14 residues. The chain's CDR3 is CATSEASTASRAFF. The CDR3 region has the DNA TGTGCCACCAGTGAGGCATCGACAGCGTCCCGGGCTTTCTTT.

This chain links TRBV12-3 or TRBV12-4 with TRBJ2-6, with D perhaps given as TRBD1 or TRBD2 (5 bases each). The CDR3 has 15 amino acids. The V end lost 5 bases, the J end lost 1 base, and 9 bases lay between the germline ends. The CDR3 loop reads CASSEGSSGANVLTF. CDR3 DNA sequence: TGTGCCAGCAGTGAGGGGTCTTCTGGGGCCAACGTCCTGACTTTC.

The chain combines TRBV9 with TRBJ2-5, with TRBD1 identical over 8 bases. V lost 3 bases to trimming and J lost 4 bases; unmatched junction nucleotides: 8. This CDR3 region has 15 residues. Germline lookup yields CDR1 SGDLS and CDR2 YYNGEE. The CDR3, as DNA: TGTGCCAGCAGCGCCTTGGACAGGGAAGGAGAGACCCAGTACTTC. Its protein is CASSALDREGETQYF.

This clonotype was observed a few times. The rearrangement uses TRBV4-2 and TRBJ2-2, with unresolved D. Trimming removed 0 bases from V and 4 bases from J, with 9 bases in between. This CDR3 has 15 amino acids. Germline lookup yields CDR1 LGHNA and CDR2 YNFKEQ. CDR3 bases: TGTGCCAGCAGCCAAGATGGTTCCCCCACCGGGGAGCTGTTTTTT. Encoded protein: CASSQDGSPTGELFF.